The clone carrying this T cell receptor (beta chain) was counted a single time. V dropped 5 bases and J dropped 6 bases, with 17 bases sitting between them. In germline, CDR1 is SEHNR, CDR2 FQNEAQ (reference sequence). The CDR3 totals 14 residues. The sample comes from a study of blood T cells in healthy people across ages. Primed by a sample-barcoded 5' primer and a J-beta primer mix, a second PCR proceeded for about 7 to 11 cycles. One entry per CDR3 protein results from TCRdb running MiXCR on the 5' RACE reads. In the table there are around 940,000 distinct CDR3 sequences, 45% to 60% of which are singletons.

This sequence was found in a woman aged 55-75 years in good health. The sequenced material came from blood. V gene TRBV7-9 combines with J gene TRBJ2-7; a weak D match, TRBD2 (6 bases). Here the CDR3 reads CASSVRPGSGEQYF. The CDR3 coding sequence is TGTGCCAGCAGCGTAAGACCCGGGAGCGGCGAGCAGTACTTC.